These 30 T cell receptor beta chains were sequenced from one sample in a study of cytomegalovirus exposure and HLA in healthy donors. The PCR contained 60 Vbeta and 13 Jbeta primers. Data came from immunoSEQ multiplex PCR; TCRdb stores just in-frame clones and leaves some out. This sample lists around 130,000 clones; its ten largest clones have 1.5% to 1.8%. Sequenced material: PBMCs. The receptors were gathered from a middle-aged woman in good health and CMV-seronegative.

The chain is built from TRBV7-9 and TRBJ2-3, with D maybe TRBD1 (6 bases). Trimming shortened V by 3 bases and J by 4 bases, and 11 bases separated the two germline ends. The CDR3 loop spans 14 amino acids. Germline-derived CDR1 and CDR2 are SEHNR and FQNEAQ (reference sequence). The CDR3 nucleotides are TGTGCCAGCAGCTTTAGGGACAACGCAGATACGCAGTATTTT. Protein sequence: CASSFRDNADTQYF.

This chain uses TRBV5-4 with TRBJ2-3; 7 nucleotides match TRBD2. CDR3 length: 14 residues. Trimming removed 0 bases from V and 3 bases from J; junction bases left unmatched: 1. Per germline, CDR1 SGHNT and CDR2 YYREEE (reference sequence). In DNA form, the CDR3 reads TGTGCCAGCAGCTTGGCCGGGGGGACAGATACGCAGTATTTT. Translation gives CASSLAGGTDTQYF.

This chain uses TRBV5-1 with TRBJ1-3, with 7 bases matching TRBD1. Trimming cost V 2 bases and J 0 bases; bases outside gene matches: 17. The germline CDR1 and CDR2 sequences are SGHRS and YFSETQ. The CDR3 spans 20 residues. For the CDR3, the DNA is TGCGCCAGCAGCTTACAACCCGTAACCGGGACAGCGAACTCTGGAAACACCATATATTTT. It encodes CASSLQPVTGTANSGNTIYF.

The gene calls are TRBV25-1 and TRBJ1-2; D gene ambiguous. Per the germline V gene, CDR1 is MGHDK and CDR2 is SYGVNS. V dropped 3 bases and J dropped 8 bases, with 13 bases sitting between them. This CDR3 contains 13 residues. The chain's CDR3 is CASSDKEEWGYTF. The CDR3 DNA is TGTGCCAGCAGTGATAAAGAGGAGTGGGGCTACACCTTC.

The genes are TRBV20-1 and TRBJ1-2; no definite D call. The V gene lost 5 bases and the J gene lost 8 bases, with 9 bases spanning the gap. The germline gives CDR1 DFQATT, CDR2 SNEGSKA (reference sequence). The CDR3 has 10 residues. The CDR3 loop is CSAPSGGYTF. CDR3 coding DNA: TGCAGTGCTCCATCGGGGGGCTACACCTTC.

This chain joins TRBV7-8 and TRBJ1-5, with TRBD1 identical over 7 bases. Germline CDR1 and CDR2: SGHVS and FQNEAQ. The V and J ends lost 2 bases and 5 bases, in that order; junction bases with no gene match: 6. The CDR3 length is 15 residues. CDR3 DNA: TGTGCCAGCAGCTTATTAAGGACAGGAGATCAGCCCCAGCATTTT. Residues: CASSLLRTGDQPQHF.

The J gene is TRBJ1-2, the V gene TRBV7-9, with D unclear. Germline V gives CDR1 SEHNR, CDR2 FQNEAQ (reference sequence). The V end lost 5 bases, the J end lost 8 bases, and 18 bases lay between the germline ends. The CDR3 sequence is 14 residues long. CDR3 amino acids: CASSKDRAAGGYTF. The CDR3 nucleotides read TGTGCCAGCAGCAAAGACCGGGCCGCGGGGGGCTACACCTTC.

This CDR3 reads CASSLDRDEQYF. The DNA of the CDR3 is TGTGCCAGCAGCTTAGATCGAGACGAGCAGTACTTC. This rearrangement joins TRBV11-3 to TRBJ2-7, with no clear D. The CDR3 loop spans 12 amino acids. Germline-derived CDR1 and CDR2 are SGHNT and YENEEA. V was cut by 0 bases and J by 5 bases, with 5 bases left in between.

The rearrangement uses TRBV7-3 and TRBJ1-1; D is unclear. The CDR3 consists of 14 residues. With 5 bases removed from V and 0 bases from J, the gap between germline ends came to 10 bases. Germline CDR1 and CDR2: SGHTA and FQGTGA. For the CDR3, the DNA is TGTGCCAGCAGCCCATCGGGGTTGAACACTGAAGCTTTCTTT. Translated: CASSPSGLNTEAFF.

The V and J genes are TRBV4-3 and TRBJ1-4, with D tentatively TRBD1 (5 bases). Germline V gene lookup returns CDR1 LGHNA and CDR2 YSLEER. The V end was cut by 0 bases, the J end by 6 bases, with 11 bases between. The CDR3 has 15 amino acids. Here the CDR3 reads CASSQEIRAYEKLFF. CDR3 bases: TGCGCCAGCAGCCAAGAGATCAGGGCATATGAAAAACTGTTTTTT.

The gene calls are TRBV20-1 and TRBJ2-7; no clear D gene. V gave up 5 bases and J gave up 3 bases, with 8 bases separating them. The CDR3 runs to 11 residues. Germline CDR1 is DFQATT and CDR2 is SNEGSKA (reference sequence). CDR3 bases: TGCAGTGCTTCGACTGGCTACGAGCAGTACGTC. This gives the protein CSASTGYEQYV.

The chain uses TRBV28 and TRBJ1-2; D gene uncertain. Trimming took 6 bases from V and 4 from J, leaving 9 bases between them. CDR3 length: 12 amino acids. Germline CDR1 and CDR2: MDHEN and SYDVKM. Here the CDR3 DNA reads TGTGCCAGCAGCCGGACTGGCTATGGCTACACCTTC. Translating it yields CASSRTGYGYTF.

This rearrangement joins TRBV5-6 to TRBJ2-7; 7 bases match TRBD1. V shed 4 bases, J shed 4 bases, and the junction held 5 bases outside the gene matches. CDR3 length equals 13 residues. Germline CDR1 SGHDT, CDR2 YYEEEE. CDR3 nucleotides: TGTGCCAGCAGCCCCCGGGACAGATACGAGCAGTACGTC. Encoded protein: CASSPRDRYEQYV.

DNA of the CDR3: TGCAGCGTTGATGTTACAGGGGGATCCTATGGCTACACCTTC. Encoded protein: CSVDVTGGSYGYTF. The chain employs TRBV29-1 and TRBJ1-2; TRBD1 agrees at 8 bases. Germline V gene lookup returns CDR1 SQVTM and CDR2 ANQGSEA. V lost 3 bases and J lost 4; bases outside the gene matches: 7. This CDR3 spans 14 amino acids. Variable domain in full (rest from reference TRBV29-1 and TRBJ1-2): SAVISQKPSRDICQRGTSLTIQCQVDSQVTMMFWYRQQPGQSLTLIATANQGSEATYESGFVIDKFPISRPNLTFSTLTVSNMSPEDSSIYLCSVDVTGGSYGYTFGSGTRLTVV.

J is TRBJ1-2 and V is TRBV19; D uncertain. From germline, CDR1 is LNHDA and CDR2 SQIVND (reference sequence). The V and J ends lost 6 bases and 5 bases respectively, with 22 bases between them. This CDR3 is 16 amino acids long. The CDR3 DNA reads as TGTGCCAGTAGATCGAAGCCACTCACCCTGAGGTATGGCTACACCTTC. It encodes CASRSKPLTLRYGYTF. Drawing the rest from reference TRBV19 and TRBJ1-2, the complete variable domain is DGGITQSPKYLFRKEGQNVTLSCEQNLNHDAMYWYRQDPGQGLRLIYYSQIVNDFQKGDIAEGYSVSREKKESFPLTVTSAQKNPTAFYLCASRSKPLTLRYGYTFGSGTRLTVV.

The J gene is TRBJ1-4, the V gene TRBV4-3; no reliable D call. The germline V gene encodes CDR1 LGHNA and CDR2 YSLEER. The V end was cut by 0 bases, the J end by 5 bases, with 7 bases between. There are 14 residues in the CDR3. As DNA, the CDR3 is TGCGCCAGCAGCCAAGACGAGGTGAATGAAAAACTGTTTTTT. Its protein is CASSQDEVNEKLFF.

Written as DNA, the CDR3 is TGTGCCAGCAGTGACGGGGCAACAGATACGCAGTATTTT. Protein sequence: CASSDGATDTQYF. This rearrangement joins TRBV6-4 to TRBJ2-3; TRBD1 might be the D (5 bases). V shed 2 bases and J shed 3 bases, with 6 bases lying between them. CDR3 length: 13 amino acids. Germline V CDR1 and CDR2: MRHNA, SNTAGT.

V gene TRBV4-3 combines with J gene TRBJ1-1; 11 bases are shared with TRBD1. Germline CDR1 and CDR2: LGHNA and YSLEER. The trim removed 4 bases at V and 11 bases at J, leaving 9 bases unmatched. This CDR3 region has 14 residues. DNA for the CDR3: TGCGCCAGCAGCCTAAGCAGGACAGGGGGCGATGCTTTCTTT. Its translation is CASSLSRTGGDAFF.

V and J are TRBV5-1 and TRBJ1-3; D gene ambiguous. In germline, CDR1 is SGHRS, CDR2 YFSETQ. The CDR3 consists of 16 residues. Trimming removed 1 base at V and 0 bases at J, with 11 bases between. In nucleotides, the CDR3 is TGCGCCAGCAGCTTGTTTTGGCCCCTCTCTGGAAACACCATATATTTT. Its translation: CASSLFWPLSGNTIYF.

This sequence joins TRBV5-5 and TRBJ1-5; perhaps TRBD1 as D (5 bases). V was pared by 2 bases and J by 8 bases, with 11 bases between. The CDR3 runs 13 residues. Germline V gene lookup returns CDR1 SGHKS and CDR2 YYEKEE (reference sequence). The CDR3 loop is CASSFGGIKPQHF. The CDR3 DNA sequence: TGTGCCAGCAGCTTTGGGGGGATTAAGCCCCAGCATTTT. The whole variable domain, filled in from reference TRBV5-5 and TRBJ1-5, reads DAGVTQSPTHLIKTRGQQVTLRCSPISGHKSVSWYQQVLGQGPQFIFQYYEKEERGRGNFPDRFSARQFPNYSSELNVNALLLGDSALYLCASSFGGIKPQHFGDGTRLSIL.

V and J are TRBV4-3 and TRBJ2-2, with 8 nucleotides matching TRBD2. The CDR3 has 15 residues. With 5 bases clipped from V and 7 bases from J, the junction kept 9 bases outside the gene matches. Germline CDR1 and CDR2: LGHNA and YSLEER. This CDR3 is CASSAPGLENGELFF. For the CDR3, the DNA is TGCGCCAGCAGCGCACCGGGACTAGAGAACGGGGAGCTGTTTTTT.

The rearrangement links TRBV28 to TRBJ2-6, with D maybe TRBD1 (5 bases). CDR1 MDHEN and CDR2 SYDVKM come from the germline V gene. This CDR3 is 17 amino acids long. The V end lost 4 bases, the J end lost 3 bases, and 16 bases lay between the germline ends. DNA of the CDR3: TGTGCCAGCAGTTCGCAAACCTTGGGGCTTGGGGCCAACGTCCTGACTTTC. This gives the protein CASSSQTLGLGANVLTF.

This chain links TRBV4-3 with TRBJ1-4, with D maybe TRBD1 (6 bases). Trimming cost V 0 bases and J 5 bases, with 16 bases left between them. From germline, CDR1 is LGHNA and CDR2 YSLEER. This CDR3 has 17 residues. CDR3 loop: CASSQDGRGARNEKLFF. In DNA form, the CDR3 reads TGCGCCAGCAGCCAAGACGGTCGGGGGGCGCGGAATGAAAAACTGTTTTTT.

The chain has TRBV11-2 and TRBJ2-5; unclear D gene. The germline V gene has CDR1 SGHAT and CDR2 FQNNGV. V shed 2 bases and J shed 3 bases, with 7 bases lying between them. The CDR3 consists of 13 residues. CDR3: CASSLQNEETQYF. DNA for the CDR3: TGTGCCAGCAGCTTACAGAACGAAGAGACCCAGTACTTC.

The V gene is TRBV18, the J gene TRBJ2-2; D is possibly TRBD1 (6 bases). CDR1 is KGHSH, CDR2 LQKENI, per germline. Trimming took off 6 bases at V and 0 bases at J, with 8 bases between the two ends. This CDR3 is built from 14 residues. The CDR3 bases are TGTGCCAGCTCGGGGACACCGAACACCGGGGAGCTGTTTTTT. This sequence encodes CASSGTPNTGELFF.

The J gene is TRBJ2-7, the V gene TRBV5-4; TRBD1 aligns across 9 bases. The CDR3 covers 17 residues. The J segment lost 3 bases and the V segment lost 4 bases, leaving 14 bases of the junction unmatched. Germline CDR1 is SGHNT and CDR2 is YYREEE (reference sequence). CDR3 region: CASSRMVAGTGIYEQYV. CDR3 coding DNA: TGTGCCAGCAGCCGAATGGTGGCCGGGACAGGGATCTACGAGCAGTACGTC.

This chain uses TRBV5-6 with TRBJ2-3; 7 bases are shared with TRBD2. Germline V gene lookup returns CDR1 SGHDT and CDR2 YYEEEE. The V segment lost 5 bases and the J segment 5 bases; nucleotides outside the gene matches: 8. CDR3 length: 14 amino acids. The CDR3 is CASRGGVRRDTQYF. The CDR3 DNA sequence: TGTGCCAGCAGGGGAGGGGTTCGGAGAGATACGCAGTATTTT.

This chain links TRBV19 with TRBJ1-3; no firm D call. Germline V gene lookup returns CDR1 LNHDA and CDR2 SQIVND (reference sequence). The CDR3 is 13 amino acids. Trimming cost V 11 bases and J 0 bases, with 11 bases left between them. Written as DNA, the CDR3 is TGTGCCGTGGGAGGGCGCTCTGGAAACACCATATATTTT. Residues: CAVGGRSGNTIYF.

The chain recombines TRBV10-3 with TRBJ1-1, with 8 nucleotides matching TRBD1. CDR3 length equals 16 residues. V lost 2 bases and J lost 1; bases outside the gene matches: 6. Germline CDR1 reads ENHRY; CDR2 reads SYGVKD. The CDR3 sequence: CAISEAGGVRNTEAFF. As DNA, the CDR3 is TGTGCCATCAGTGAGGCAGGGGGCGTTCGGAACACTGAAGCTTTCTTT.

The rearrangement joins TRBV5-6 to TRBJ1-2, with TRBD1 matching over 8 bases. Per germline, CDR1 SGHDT and CDR2 YYEEEE. The CDR3 is 15 amino acids. The junction had 14 bases not matched to a gene; V was cut back by 5 bases and J by 8 bases. This CDR3 reads CASSFGGTGGDGYTF. CDR3 nucleotide sequence: TGTGCCAGCAGTTTCGGGGGGACAGGCGGGGACGGCTACACCTTC.